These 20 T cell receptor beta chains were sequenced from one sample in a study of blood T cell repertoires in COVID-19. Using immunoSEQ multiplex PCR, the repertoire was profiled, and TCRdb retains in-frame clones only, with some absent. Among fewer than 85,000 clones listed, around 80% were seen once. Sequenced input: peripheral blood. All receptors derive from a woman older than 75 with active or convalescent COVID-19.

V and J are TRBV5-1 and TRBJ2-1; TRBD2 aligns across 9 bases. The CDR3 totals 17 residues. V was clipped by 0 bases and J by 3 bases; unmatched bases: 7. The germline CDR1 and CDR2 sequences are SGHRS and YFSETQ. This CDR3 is CASSLAGTSFFYNEQFF. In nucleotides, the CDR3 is TGCGCCAGCAGCTTGGCCGGGACTAGCTTCTTCTACAATGAGCAGTTCTTC.

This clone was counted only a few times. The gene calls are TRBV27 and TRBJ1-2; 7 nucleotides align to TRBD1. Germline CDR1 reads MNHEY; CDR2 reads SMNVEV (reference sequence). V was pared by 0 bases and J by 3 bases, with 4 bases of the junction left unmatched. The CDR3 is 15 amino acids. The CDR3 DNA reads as TGTGCCAGCAGTTTATCGCCCAGGGGGGACTATGGCTACACCTTC. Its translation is CASSLSPRGDYGYTF.

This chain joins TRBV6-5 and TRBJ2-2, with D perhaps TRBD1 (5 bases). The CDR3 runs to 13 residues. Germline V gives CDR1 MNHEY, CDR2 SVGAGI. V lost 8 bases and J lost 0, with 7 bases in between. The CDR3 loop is CASGHPNTGELFF. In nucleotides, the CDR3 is TGTGCCAGCGGACACCCGAACACCGGGGAGCTGTTTTTT.

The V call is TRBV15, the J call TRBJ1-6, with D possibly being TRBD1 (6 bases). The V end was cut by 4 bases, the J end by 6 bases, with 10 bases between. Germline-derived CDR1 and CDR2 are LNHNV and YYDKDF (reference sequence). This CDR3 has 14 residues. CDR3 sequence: CATSNREANSPLHF. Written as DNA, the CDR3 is TGTGCCACCAGCAACAGGGAAGCTAATTCACCCCTCCACTTT.

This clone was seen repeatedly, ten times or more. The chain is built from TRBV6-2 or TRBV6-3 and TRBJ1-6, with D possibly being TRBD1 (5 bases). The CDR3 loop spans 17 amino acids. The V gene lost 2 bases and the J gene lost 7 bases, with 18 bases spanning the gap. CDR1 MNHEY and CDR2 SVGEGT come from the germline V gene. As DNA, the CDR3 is TGTGCCAGCAGTTACCTCCTTCTTTCCAGGGCAAATTCACCCCTCCACTTT. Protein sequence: CASSYLLLSRANSPLHF.

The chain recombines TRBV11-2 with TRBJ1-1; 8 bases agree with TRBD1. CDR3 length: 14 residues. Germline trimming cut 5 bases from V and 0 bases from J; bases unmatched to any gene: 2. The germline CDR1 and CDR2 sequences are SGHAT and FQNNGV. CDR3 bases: TGTGCCAGCAGCCGACAGGGGATGAACACTGAAGCTTTCTTT. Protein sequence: CASSRQGMNTEAFF.

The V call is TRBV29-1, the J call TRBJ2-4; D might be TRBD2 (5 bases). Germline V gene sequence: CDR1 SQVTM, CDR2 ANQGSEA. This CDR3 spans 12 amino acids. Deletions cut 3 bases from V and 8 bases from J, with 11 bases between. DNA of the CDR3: TGCAGCGTTGATCTGGCCGGGGACATTCAGTACTTC. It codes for CSVDLAGDIQYF.

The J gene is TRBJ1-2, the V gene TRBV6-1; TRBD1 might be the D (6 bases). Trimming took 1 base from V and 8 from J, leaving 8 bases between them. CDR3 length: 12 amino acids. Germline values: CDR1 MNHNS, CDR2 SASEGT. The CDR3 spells CASSEGGGGYTF. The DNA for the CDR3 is TGTGCCAGCAGTGAAGGTGGGGGCGGCTACACCTTC.

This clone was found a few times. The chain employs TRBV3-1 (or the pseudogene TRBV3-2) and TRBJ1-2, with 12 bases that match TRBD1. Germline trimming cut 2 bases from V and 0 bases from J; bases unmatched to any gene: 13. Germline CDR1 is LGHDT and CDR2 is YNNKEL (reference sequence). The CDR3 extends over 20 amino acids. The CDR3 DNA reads TGTGCCAGCAGCCAACTCCCGGGACAGGGGGCCCATCCCTCTAACTATGGCTACACCTTC. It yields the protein CASSQLPGQGAHPSNYGYTF.

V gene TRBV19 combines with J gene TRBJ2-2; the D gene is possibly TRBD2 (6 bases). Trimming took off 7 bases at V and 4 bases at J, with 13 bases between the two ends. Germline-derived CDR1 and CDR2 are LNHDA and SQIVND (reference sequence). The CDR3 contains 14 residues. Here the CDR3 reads CASTNGGGTGELFF. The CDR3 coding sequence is TGTGCCAGTACTAACGGGGGAGGCACCGGGGAGCTGTTTTTT.

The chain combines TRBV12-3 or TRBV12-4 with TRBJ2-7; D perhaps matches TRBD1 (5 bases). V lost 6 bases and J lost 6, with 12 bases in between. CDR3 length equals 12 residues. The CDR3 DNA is TGTGCCAGCAGCTTTGATAGGGGCGAGCAGTACTTC. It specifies CASSFDRGEQYF.

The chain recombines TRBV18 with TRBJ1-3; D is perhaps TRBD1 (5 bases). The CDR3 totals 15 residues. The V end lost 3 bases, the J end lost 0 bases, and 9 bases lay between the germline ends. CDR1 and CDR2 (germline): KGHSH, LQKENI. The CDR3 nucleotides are TGTGCCAGCTCACCCCCGGGGGGCTCTGGAAACACCATATATTTT. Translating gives CASSPPGGSGNTIYF.

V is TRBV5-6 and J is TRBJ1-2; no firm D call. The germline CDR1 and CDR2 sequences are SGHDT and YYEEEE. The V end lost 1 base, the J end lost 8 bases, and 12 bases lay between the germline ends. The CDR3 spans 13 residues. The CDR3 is CASSLLHGEGYTF. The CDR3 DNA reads TGTGCCAGCAGCTTGCTCCACGGGGAGGGCTACACCTTC.

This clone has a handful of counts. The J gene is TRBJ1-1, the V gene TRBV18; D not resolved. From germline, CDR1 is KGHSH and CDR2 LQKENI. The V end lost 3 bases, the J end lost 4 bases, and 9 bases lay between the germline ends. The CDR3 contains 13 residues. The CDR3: CASSPAERTEAFF. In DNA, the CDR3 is TGTGCCAGCTCACCGGCGGAACGCACTGAAGCTTTCTTT.

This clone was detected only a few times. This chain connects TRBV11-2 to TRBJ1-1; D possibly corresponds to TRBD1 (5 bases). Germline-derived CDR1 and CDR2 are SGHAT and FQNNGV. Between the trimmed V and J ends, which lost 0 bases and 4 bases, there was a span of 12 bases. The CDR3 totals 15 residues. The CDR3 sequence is CASSLDRGWATEAFF. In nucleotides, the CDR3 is TGTGCCAGCAGCTTAGATAGGGGATGGGCCACTGAAGCTTTCTTT.

The CDR3 loop reads CASSTGDGYQETQYF. The CDR3 nucleotides read TGTGCCAGCAGTACGGGGGACGGGTACCAAGAGACCCAGTACTTC. The chain recombines TRBV5-8 with TRBJ2-5; D possibly corresponds to TRBD2 (6 bases). V lost 5 bases to trimming and J lost 0 bases, with 14 bases between them. Germline V gives CDR1 SGHTS, CDR2 YDEGEE. This CDR3 is built from 15 residues.

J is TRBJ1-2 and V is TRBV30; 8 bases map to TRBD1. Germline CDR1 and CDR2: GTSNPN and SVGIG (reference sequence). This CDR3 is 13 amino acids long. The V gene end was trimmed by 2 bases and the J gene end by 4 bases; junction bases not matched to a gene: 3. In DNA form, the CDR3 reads TGTGCCTGGAGTACACAGGGGGGCTATGGCTACACCTTC. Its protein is CAWSTQGGYGYTF.

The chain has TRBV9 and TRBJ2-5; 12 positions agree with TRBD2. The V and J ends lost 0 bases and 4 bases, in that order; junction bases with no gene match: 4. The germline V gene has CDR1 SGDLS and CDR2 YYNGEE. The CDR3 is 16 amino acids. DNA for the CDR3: TGTGCCAGCAGCGTAGAGCTAGCGGGGGGGGCAGAGACCCAGTACTTC. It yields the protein CASSVELAGGAETQYF.

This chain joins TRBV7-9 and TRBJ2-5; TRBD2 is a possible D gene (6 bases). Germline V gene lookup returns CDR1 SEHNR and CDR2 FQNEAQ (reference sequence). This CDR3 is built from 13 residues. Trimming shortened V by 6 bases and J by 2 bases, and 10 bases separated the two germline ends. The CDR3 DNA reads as TGTGCCAGCAGACTCGGGGGTCAAGAGACCCAGTACTTC. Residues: CASRLGGQETQYF.

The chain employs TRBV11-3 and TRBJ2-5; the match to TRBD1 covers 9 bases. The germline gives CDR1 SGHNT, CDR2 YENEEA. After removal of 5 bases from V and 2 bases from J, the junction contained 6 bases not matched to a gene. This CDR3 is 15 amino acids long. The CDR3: CASSARTGEQETQYF. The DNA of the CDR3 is TGTGCCAGCAGCGCTCGGACAGGGGAACAAGAGACCCAGTACTTC.